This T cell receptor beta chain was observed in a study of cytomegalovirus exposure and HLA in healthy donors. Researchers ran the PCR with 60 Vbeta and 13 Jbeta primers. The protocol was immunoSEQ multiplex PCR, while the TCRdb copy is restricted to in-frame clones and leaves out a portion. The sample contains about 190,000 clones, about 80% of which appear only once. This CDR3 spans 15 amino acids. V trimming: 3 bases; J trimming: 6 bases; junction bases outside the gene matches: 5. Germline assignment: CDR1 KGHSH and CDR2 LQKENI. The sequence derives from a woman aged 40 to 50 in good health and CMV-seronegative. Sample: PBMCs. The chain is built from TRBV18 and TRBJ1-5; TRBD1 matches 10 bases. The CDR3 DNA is TGTGCCAGCTCACCGTCCCGGGACAGGGGTCAGCCCCAGCATTTT. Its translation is CASSPSRDRGQPQHF. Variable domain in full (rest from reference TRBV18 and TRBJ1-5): NAGVMQNPRHLVRRRGQEARLRCSPMKGHSHVYWYRQLPEEGLKFMVYLQKENIIDESGMPKERFSAEFPKEGPSILRIQQVVRGDSAAYFCASSPSRDRGQPQHFGDGTRLSIL.